A single sample gave rise to the 25 T cell receptor delta chains below, sequenced in a study of gamma-delta chains in newborns, infants, children. TCRdb redid clone calling on the reads using CATT. Seen here are approximately 1,500 delta-chain clones, around 1.1% observed once, and the top ten hold around 25%. The sequencing input was blood. The receptors derive from a child in good health.

Concerning this clone: This DNA's translation and the protein TCRdb lists, from a much larger clone, do not match at residue 14, likely due to a read error; the protein shown is translated from the DNA. The CDR3 coding sequence is TGTGCCTGTGACACCGTTGGGGGAAGTTCGGTAACCGATAATCTCATCTTT. Protein product: CACDTVGGSSVTDNLIF. J is TRDJ1 and V is TRDV2; 7 nucleotides agree with TRDD3. This CDR3 has 17 amino acids. The germline V gene encodes CDR1 GEAIGNYY and CDR2 EKD.

This clone is large in the sample. Other DNA sequences in this sample translate to the same CDR3. The chain combines TRDV2 with TRDJ1; 9 positions match TRDD3. V was pared by 1 base and J by 1 base, with 33 bases of the junction left unmatched. The CDR3 has 25 amino acids. Germline V lookup: CDR1 GEAIGNYY, CDR2 EKD. The CDR3 bases are TGTGCCTGTGACACTCTCCTCGTTCCAGCCTTTGAAGGGGATACGCACACGCCTCCCACCGATAAACTCATCTTT. Its translation: CACDTLLVPAFEGDTHTPPTDKLIF.

A word on this clone: A far larger clone is one nucleotide away, so this likely arose from a read error. The sample holds other DNA sequences that translate to the same CDR3. CDR3 nucleotides: TGTGCCTGTGACACACTCCCTACGACTCCGGGGGATACGATGGGGAAACTCATCTTT. Translated: CACDTLPTTPGDTMGKLIF. The V call is TRDV2, the J call TRDJ1; 10 nucleotides agree with TRDD3. In germline, CDR1 is GEAIGNYY, CDR2 EKD. V lost 1 base, J lost 8 bases, and 21 bases stayed unmatched. The CDR3 consists of 19 residues.

This clone is deemed medium-sized. It is likely a read error: a sequence one base away is far more abundant. The chain recombines TRDV2 with TRDJ1; 8 positions match TRDD3. Looked up from germline, CDR1 is GEAIGNYY and CDR2 is EKD. This CDR3 is built from 14 residues. CDR3: CACDKLGDTDKPIF. The CDR3 coding sequence is TGTGCCTGTGACAAGCTGGGGGACACCGATAAACCCATCTTT.

Remarks on this clone: A far larger clone is only one base removed, so a read error is likely. The chain has TRDV2 and TRDJ1; 9 positions agree with TRDD3. The junction had 17 bases not matched to a gene; V was cut back by 3 bases and J by 1 base. From germline, CDR1 is GEAIGNYY and CDR2 EKD. The CDR3 covers 19 residues. The CDR3 loop reads CACDALTGGATSATDKLIF. In DNA, the CDR3 is TGTGCCTGTGACGCTCTGACTGGGGGAGCCACGTCCGCCACCGATAAACTCATCTTT.

Remarks on this clone: This sequence is one base from a far larger clone and is likely a read error. Other DNA sequences from this sample encode an identical CDR3 as well. The chain recombines TRDV2 with TRDJ1, with 12 bases fitting TRDD3. The germline CDR1 and CDR2 sequences are GEAIGNYY and EKD. CDR3 length equals 16 residues. The junction had 8 bases not matched to a gene; V was cut back by 3 bases and J by 4 bases. CDR3 in amino acids: CACDALLGDTFDKLIF. The CDR3 DNA sequence: TGTGCCTGTGACGCTCTGCTGGGGGATACGTTCGATAAACTCATCTTT.

With regard to this clone: TCRdb's listed protein matches a much larger clone and diverges from this DNA's translation at residue 10, likely through a read error; the protein shown comes from the DNA. The rearrangement joins TRDV2 to TRDJ1; 9 nucleotides align to TRDD3. CDR3 length: 16 amino acids. The germline V gene has CDR1 GEAIGNYY and CDR2 EKD. V dropped 2 bases and J dropped 1; count of bases not matched to a gene: 7. In DNA form, the CDR3 reads TGTGCCTGTGACAGACTGGGGGAGGTGAGCACCGATAAACTCATCTTT. This translates into CACDRLGEVSTDKLIF.

Turning to this clone: Translating this DNA gives a protein that differs at residue 5 from the TCRdb one, which belongs to a much larger clone; a read error is likely, and the protein shown is this translation. The V gene is TRDV1, the J gene TRDJ1, with no clear D. Germline CDR1 reads TSWWSYY; CDR2 reads QGS. This CDR3 region has 16 residues. The CDR3 reads CALGKLKAPLTDKLIF. The CDR3 bases are TGTGCTCTTGGGAAACTGAAGGCTCCCCTGACCGATAAACTCATCTTT.

Concerning this clone itself: A single base is all that separates this from a far larger clone, so a read error is likely. Distinct nucleotide sequences in the sample also encode this CDR3. The rearrangement uses TRDV2 and TRDJ1; 10 bases agree with TRDD3. Unmatched junction bases numbered 15, after V lost 4 bases and J lost 5 bases. The CDR3 sequence is 17 residues long. The V gene's germline CDR1 is GEAIGNYY and CDR2 EKD. Here the CDR3 reads CACDTIRTGGSRDKLIF. Here the CDR3 DNA reads TGTGCCTGTGATACTATCCGGACTGGGGGATCAAGGGATAAACTCATCTTT.

By proportion, this clone is medium-sized. It differs at one base from a far larger clone, so likely a read error. The chain couples TRDV2 to TRDJ3, with 7 bases that match TRDD3. The CDR3 contains 19 residues. CDR1 and CDR2 from the germline V gene are GEAIGNYY and EKD. The CDR3 DNA reads TGTGCCCGTGACACCGTGCTGGGGGGCCAGACCTGGGACACCCGACAGATGTTTTTC. It encodes CARDTVLGGQTWDTRQMFF.

As regards this clone: This clone may be a read error of a much larger clone one base away. This chain uses TRDV2 with TRDJ1; D is ambiguous. The CDR3 extends over 14 amino acids. Germline values: CDR1 GEAIGNYY, CDR2 EKD. Trimming removed 1 base at V and 0 bases at J, with 8 bases between. CDR3: CACDTIGNTDKLIF. The CDR3 nucleotides are TGTGCCTGTGACACGATAGGTAACACCGATAAACTCATCTTT.

Remarks on this clone: Being one base from a much bigger clone, this may be a read error. The CDR3 DNA reads TGTGCCTGTGACACACTTCCTACGACTCCGGGGGATGCGATGGGGAAACTCATCTTT. This codes for CACDTLPTTPGDAMGKLIF. J is TRDJ1 and V is TRDV2; weak D call: TRDD2 (8 bases). The V end lost 1 base, the J end lost 8 bases, and 31 bases lay between the germline ends. Germline V gene sequence: CDR1 GEAIGNYY, CDR2 EKD. This CDR3 contains 19 residues.

In its sample, this clone was seen a few times. This DNA's translation differs at residue 9 from TCRdb's protein, which comes from a much larger clone; a read error is likely, and the protein shown is translated from the DNA. V usage is TRDV1 and J usage is TRDJ1; D is uncertain. From germline, CDR1 is TSWWSYY and CDR2 QGS. The V and J ends lost 4 bases and 0 bases respectively, with 18 bases between them. CDR3 length: 17 residues. The CDR3: CALGVYFWSSDTDKLIF. Here the CDR3 DNA reads TGTGCTCTTGGGGTCTACTTCTGGAGCTCCGACACCGATAAACTCATCTTT.

By share of the sample, this clone is large. Additional DNA sequences in this sample encode the identical CDR3. V is TRDV2 and J is TRDJ1, with 7 bases lining up with TRDD3. The CDR3 runs 17 residues. V shed 0 bases, J shed 2 bases, and the junction held 11 bases outside the gene matches. Germline assignment: CDR1 GEAIGNYY and CDR2 EKD. The CDR3 DNA reads TGTGCCTGTGACACCGTTGGGGGAAGTTCGGTAACCGATAAACTCATCTTT. Translation gives CACDTVGGSSVTDKLIF.

This clone was detected a few times. It is likely a read error: a sequence one base away is far more abundant. Other nucleotide sequences in the sample specify the same CDR3. V is TRDV2 and J is TRDJ1; TRDD3 aligns across 10 bases. Germline CDR1 is GEAIGNYY and CDR2 is EKD. J was trimmed by 5 bases and V by 1 base; bases with no gene match: 12. The CDR3 spans 17 residues. In DNA form, the CDR3 reads TGTGCCTGTGACACTATCAGGACTGGGGGATCAAGGGATAAACTCATCTTT. Protein product: CACDTIRTGGSRDKLIF.

As to this clone: It may be a read error: a sequence one base away is much more abundant. V is TRDV1 and J is TRDJ1, with 13 bases fitting TRDD3. There are 26 residues in the CDR3. The ends lost 3 bases at V and 0 bases at J; junction bases unmatched: 31. The germline V gene has CDR1 TSWWSYY and CDR2 QGS. The CDR3 region is CALGEGSSYWYWGIRVPPKYTDKLIF. DNA of the CDR3: TGTGCTCTTGGGGAGGGGTCTTCCTACTGGTACTGGGGGATACGCGTACCCCCCAAATACACCGATAAACTCATCTTT.

Remarks on this clone: This likely stems from a read error, as it lies one base from a far larger clone. The DNA is left out, because the CDR3 cannot be placed on it with certainty; the CDR3 is given as TCRdb lists it. This chain connects TRAV29/DV5 to TRDJ1; the DNA was not used to check the table's D call, TRDD3. Germline V gives CDR1 NSMFDY, CDR2 ISSIKDK. The CDR3 spans 20 amino acids, including both terminal residues. The CDR3 sequence: CSVLLCSNRTEGTNTDKLIF.

This clone was seen more than once but under ten times. This is likely an artifact of a read error, given a far larger clone one base away. This chain uses TRDV2 with TRDJ1; 7 positions match TRDD3. CDR3 length: 20 amino acids. Germline V gives CDR1 GEAIGNYY, CDR2 EKD. V was clipped by 1 base and J by 3 bases; unmatched bases: 22. The DNA for the CDR3 is TGTGCCTGTGACACTCTGCTGGTACTGGGGACCTCGAAGTACGCCGATAAACTCATCTTT. The encoded protein is CACDTLLVLGTSKYADKLIF.

By share, this clone ranks as medium-sized. The junction departs from the called germline gene at one end, perhaps through a read error. The identical CDR3 is also encoded by other nucleotide sequences in the sample. V usage is TRDV1 and J usage is TRDJ1, with TRDD3 identical over 8 bases. The germline gives CDR1 TSWWSYY, CDR2 QGS. The length of the CDR3 is 22 residues. CDR3 protein: CALGELGLRGYSFWIYTDKLIF. The CDR3 coding sequence is TGTGCTCTTGGGGAGCTCGGCCTAAGGGGATACTCCTTCTGGATTTACACCGATAAACTCATCTTC.

Only a few counts were recorded for this clone. The chain employs TRDV1 and TRDJ1; 7 bases fit TRDD3. V trimming: 4 bases; J trimming: 2 bases; junction bases outside the gene matches: 10. The CDR3 sequence is 16 residues long. The germline V gene encodes CDR1 TSWWSYY and CDR2 QGS. DNA for the CDR3: TGTGCTCTTGGGGGACTAGTAGGCTGGGGGACCGATAAACTCATCTTT. This translates into CALGGLVGWGTDKLIF.

Comment on this clone: TCRdb's protein, taken from a much larger clone, differs from this DNA's translation at residue 4, likely owing to a read error; the protein displayed comes from the DNA. The chain links TRDV2 to TRDJ1, with 12 nucleotides matching TRDD3. This CDR3 spans 16 amino acids. The J segment lost 4 bases and the V segment lost 5 bases, leaving 10 bases of the junction unmatched. CDR1 is GEAIGNYY and CDR2 is EKD in the germline V gene. CDR3 residues: CACGLLGDTLDDKLIF. CDR3 nucleotides: TGTGCCTGTGGCCTCCTGGGGGATACGCTTGACGATAAACTCATCTTT.

Only a few counts were recorded for this clone. This is likely an artifact of a read error, given a far larger clone one base away. Other DNA sequences within the sample encode an identical CDR3. The chain combines TRDV1 with TRDJ1; a possible D gene is TRDD2 (6 bases). Germline CDR1 and CDR2: TSWWSYY and QGS. The CDR3 totals 16 residues. CDR3 loop: CALGERLPSFADKLIF. The DNA of the CDR3 is TGCGCTCTTGGGGAACGCCTTCCCTCCTTCGCCGATAAACTCATCTTT.

This clone occurred a few times. This likely traces to a read error, being one base from a far larger clone. This chain connects TRDV1 to TRDJ1; TRDD3 agrees at 7 bases. The CDR3 loop spans 18 amino acids. J gave up 0 bases and V 1 base, and 11 bases lay outside the gene matches. Per the germline V gene, CDR1 is TSWWSYY and CDR2 is QGS. CDR3 residues: CALGERIRCWGYTDKLIF. CDR3 nucleotides: TGTGCTCTTGGGGAACGGATACGGTGCTGGGGGTACACCGATAAACTCATCTTT.

In regard to this clone: TCRdb assigns this DNA the protein of a much larger clone, which departs from its translation at residue 3; this likely reflects a read error, and the protein shown comes from translating the DNA. V and J are TRDV2 and TRDJ1, with 12 bases aligning to TRDD3. J gave up 0 bases and V 7 bases, and 8 bases lay outside the gene matches. CDR1 and CDR2 from the germline V gene are GEAIGNYY and EKD. This CDR3 has 16 residues. The CDR3 region is CAWEGLGDTDTDKLIF. The CDR3 bases are TGTGCCTGGGAGGGGCTGGGGGATACGGACACCGATAAACTCATCTTT.

In the case of this clone: This likely reflects a read error, since a far larger clone is one base away. This sample also contains other DNA sequences that code for the same CDR3. The chain employs TRDV1 and TRDJ1; 8 bases fit TRDD3. The length of the CDR3 is 19 residues. Per the germline V gene, CDR1 is TSWWSYY and CDR2 is QGS. Written as DNA, the CDR3 is TGTGCTCTTGGGGTGTTTTTCTTTTCACTGGGGGTAAACACCGATAAACTTATCTTT. Translating gives CALGVFFFSLGVNTDKLIF.